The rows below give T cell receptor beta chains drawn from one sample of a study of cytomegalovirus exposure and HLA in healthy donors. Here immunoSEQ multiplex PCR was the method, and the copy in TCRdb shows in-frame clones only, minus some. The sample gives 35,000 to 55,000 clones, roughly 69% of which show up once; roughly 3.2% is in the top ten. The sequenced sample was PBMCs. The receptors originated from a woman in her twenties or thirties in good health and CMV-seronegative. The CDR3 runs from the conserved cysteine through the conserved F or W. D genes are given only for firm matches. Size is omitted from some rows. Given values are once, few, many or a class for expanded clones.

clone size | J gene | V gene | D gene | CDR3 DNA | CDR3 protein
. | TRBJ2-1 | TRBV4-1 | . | TGCGCCAGCAGCCAAGTAGATATGGGGGCGAATTTCGGTGAGCAGTTCTTC | CASSQVDMGANFGEQFF
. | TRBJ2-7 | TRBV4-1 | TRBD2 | TGCGCCAGCAGCCAAGATCAAGGGACTAGAAACTACGAGCAGTACTTC | CASSQDQGTRNYEQYF
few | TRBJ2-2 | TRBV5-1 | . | TGCGCCAGCAGCTTGGACAGAGCCACCGGGGAGCTGTTTTTT | CASSLDRATGELFF
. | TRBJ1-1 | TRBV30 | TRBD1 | TGTGCCTGGAGTGTTTCGTGGGGGGAATCAAGACCGGGACAGGGGGAAATAAGCACTGAAGCTTTCTTT | CAWSVSWGESRPGQGEISTEAFF
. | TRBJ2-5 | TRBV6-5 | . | TGTGCCAGCTGGCGGGGGCTCCAAGAGACCCAGTACTTC | CASWRGLQETQYF
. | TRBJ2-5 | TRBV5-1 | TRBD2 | TGCGCCAGCAGCTTGGGCGGGGAGGGAGAGACCCAGTACTTC | CASSLGGEGETQYF
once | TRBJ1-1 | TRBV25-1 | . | TGTGCCAGCAGTGCGACAGGGAACACTGAAGCTTTCTTT | CASSATGNTEAFF
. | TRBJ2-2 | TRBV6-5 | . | TGTGCCAGCAGCCCTCAGGGGATCGGGGAGCTGTTTTTT | CASSPQGIGELFF
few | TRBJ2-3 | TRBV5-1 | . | TGCGCCAGCAGGTTACAGGGCACAGATACGCAGTATTTT | CASRLQGTDTQYF
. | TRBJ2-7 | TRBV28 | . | TGTGCCAGCAGTTTACCGAGAGCCTACGAGCAGTACTTC | CASSLPRAYEQYF
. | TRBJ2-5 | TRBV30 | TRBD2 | TGTGCCTGGAGTCCCCAACGCCGACTAGCGAGGCACGAGACCCAGTACTTC | CAWSPQRRLARHETQYF
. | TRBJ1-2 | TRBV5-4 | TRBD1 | TGTGCCAGCACTACGGGGGCAGGGACAGGGGGCTATGGCTACACCTTC | CASTTGAGTGGYGYTF
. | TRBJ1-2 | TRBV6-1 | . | TGTGCCAGCAGTGTCAACTCTGGTGGCTACACCTTC | CASSVNSGGYTF
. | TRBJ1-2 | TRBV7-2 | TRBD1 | TGTGCCAGCAGCCGATCGACAGGGGCTTATGGCTACACCTTC | CASSRSTGAYGYTF
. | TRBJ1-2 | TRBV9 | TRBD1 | TGTGCCAGCAGCGCCGGGACAGGGGGCCATTTTGGCTACACCTTC | CASSAGTGGHFGYTF
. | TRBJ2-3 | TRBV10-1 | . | TGCGCCAGCAGTGATCAGGGCACAGATACGCAGTATTTT | CASSDQGTDTQYF
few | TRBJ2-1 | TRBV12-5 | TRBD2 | TGTGCTAGTGGTTCGGGGGGACTAGCGGACTACAATGAGCAGTTCTTC | CASGSGGLADYNEQFF
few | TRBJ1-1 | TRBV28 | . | TGTGCCAGCAGCTCACTGAGGGACACTGAAGCTTTCTTT | CASSSLRDTEAFF
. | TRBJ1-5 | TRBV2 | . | TGTGCCAGCGCAGACAGATTCAATCAGCCCCAGCATTTT | CASADRFNQPQHF
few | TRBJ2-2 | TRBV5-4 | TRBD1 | TGTGCCAGCAGCTTGGTCCAGGGGGTGAACACCGGGGAGCTGTTTTTT | CASSLVQGVNTGELFF
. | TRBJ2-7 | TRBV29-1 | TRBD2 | TGCAGCGTTGAAGAATATCAACTAGCGGGAGCGGGGTACGAGCAGTACTTC | CSVEEYQLAGAGYEQYF
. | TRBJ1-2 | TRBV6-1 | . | TGTGCCAGCAGTGAAGCCAAGGGGAACTATGGCTACACCTTC | CASSEAKGNYGYTF
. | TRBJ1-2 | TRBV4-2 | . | TGTGCCAGCAGCCAAGTCGGCAGGGAAATGTATGGCTACACCTTC | CASSQVGREMYGYTF
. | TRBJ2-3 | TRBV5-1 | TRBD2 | TGCGCCAGCAGCTCCGAGCTAGCGGGAAGTTTCCCAGATACGCAGTATTTT | CASSSELAGSFPDTQYF
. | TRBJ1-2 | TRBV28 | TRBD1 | TGTGCCCTTGCCAGGGACAGAACTGGCTATGGCTACACCTTC | CALARDRTGYGYTF
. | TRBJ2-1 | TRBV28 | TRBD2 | TGTGCCAGCAGCAGCGGGACCACTCAGCCGGGGGGTGAGCAGTTCTTC | CASSSGTTQPGGEQFF
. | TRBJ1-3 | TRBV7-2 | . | TGTGCCAGCAGCGTAGGACATATCTCTGGAAACACCATATATTTT | CASSVGHISGNTIYF
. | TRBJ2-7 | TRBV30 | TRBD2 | TGTGCCTGGAACGGACTAGCCCGACGCGAGCAGTACTTC | CAWNGLARREQYF
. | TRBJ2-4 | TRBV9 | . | TGTGCCAGCAGTTTCGGGACTGGCAAAAACATTCAGTACTTC | CASSFGTGKNIQYF
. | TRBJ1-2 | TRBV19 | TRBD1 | TGTGCCAGTAGTATGCCCCGCTCCGGACAGGGGAGGCCTAACTATGGCTACACCTTC | CASSMPRSGQGRPNYGYTF
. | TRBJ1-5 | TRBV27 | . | TGTGCCAGCAGTTTAACAGCGGCCCAGCCCCAGCATTTT | CASSLTAAQPQHF
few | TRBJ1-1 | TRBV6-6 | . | TGTGCCAGCAAGGGAGGAATGAACACTGAAGCTTTCTTT | CASKGGMNTEAFF
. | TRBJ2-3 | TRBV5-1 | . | TGCGCCAGCAGCTTGGGGCCGGAGGATATCACAGATACGCAGTATTTT | CASSLGPEDITDTQYF
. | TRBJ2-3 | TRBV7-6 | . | TGTGCCAGCAGCTTAGTACTAAGAGATACGCAGTATTTT | CASSLVLRDTQYF
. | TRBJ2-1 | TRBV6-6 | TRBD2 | TGTGCCAGCAGTCGACTAGCGGGGGGGTCTTCATCTTGGTTCTTC | CASSRLAGGSSSWFF
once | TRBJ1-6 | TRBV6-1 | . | TGTGCCAGCAGTGAGTCAGGGTATGGATCACCCCTCCACTTT | CASSESGYGSPLHF